This T cell receptor beta chain stems from a study of T cell responses to AZD1222 COVID-19 vaccine (dated by TCRdb to about 2021). With respect to the entire study: TCR sequencing was performed for some 250 trial participants, of whom 200 to 220 were given two doses of AZD1222 and roughly 25 were given two doses of MenACWY control vaccine. Trial participants were enrolled into age subgroups of 18-55, 56-69 and 70-plus years, which contained about 150, 28 and 57 TCR-sequenced participants, respectively.

The CDR3 regions of human TCRbeta chains were analyzed by immunosequencing. In the authors' own workflow: TCRs in the repertoires were matched against a reference library of SARS-CoV-2-specific TCRs that had been generated with the MIRA antigen-specificity platform. Breadth was defined as the fraction of unique TCRs that were SARS-CoV-2-associated. Depth was defined as the fraction of total T cells that were SARS-CoV-2-associated. Using the MIRA data, every spike-specific TCR was mapped to the spike region that the TCR reacted to and assigned to either a CD4 or a CD8 class. Log10-transformed breadth and depth values were compared by one-way ANOVA with Sidak's multiple comparisons tests. TCRdb's version of the immuneACCESS table is confined to in-frame rearrangements and falls short of the full clone set. An unresolved V gene accounts for under half of the shortfall where checked; the remainder is of unknown origin. That table supplies the V and J calls and clone size; D and trimming were determined from the DNA. Across this sample there are some 80,000 clones, with 88% seen only once. Together, the top ten hold approximately 11% of the sample.

As for this clone: No cognate antigen has been identified for it. The sample holds no much larger clone one base away, and base qualities are not on file.

The junction shows trimming of 0 bases on V and 2 bases on J, and the gene matches do not reach 10 bases of it. The CDR3 contains 19 residues, cysteine and phenylalanine counted. Only the CDR3 DNA stays, 57 bases, in frame from base 1. CDR1 and CDR2 were assigned from the germline V gene as SGHRS and YFSETQ. The intended sense of this specimen's time point label: about 28 days (+/-7) after the second vaccine dose. The treatment or condition label corresponds to: meningococcal conjugate vaccine given as trial control. The vaccinee samples were drawn from two UK trials, COV001 and COV002, one of which was a single-blind randomized controlled phase 2/3 trial testing AZD1222 (ChAdOx1 nCoV-19) in healthy adults. For TCRbeta chain sequencing, PBMC samples from trial participants were taken at day 0 and at day 28 after the second dose. Broader findings and caveats from the paper: Conclusions about previously exposed vaccinees were limited because only a handful of AZD1222 recipients were SARS-CoV-2 seropositive at baseline. The 56-69-year group was small, and its depth increase did not reach significance, likely because of low power. Reportedly, almost half of the unique spike-specific TCRs recognized epitopes lying outside the regions that are mutated in the B.1.351 and B.1.1.7 variants. Participants were mostly white British and included more females than males, and it was suggested by the authors that clonal diversity may have been underestimated. Vaccine-associated CD4 TCRs spanned the whole spike protein, with dominant responses in regions 160-218 and 743-854. Spike-specific TCR breadth and depth rose significantly after two AZD1222 doses compared with day 0 and with MenACWY recipients. No day 14 peak-response samples were available, so repertoires were characterized only after the peak T cell response.

The source is an adult who received the MenACWY meningococcal vaccine as a control. Here the sequenced sample was peripheral blood, taken 28 days after the second dose of the MenACWY control vaccine. This chain joins TRBV5-1 to TRBJ2-2, with 10 bases in between that match TRBD1. The CDR3 region reads CASSLALSGTGVNTGELFF. Here is the DNA: TGCGCCAGCAGCTTGGCCTTGTCTGGGACAGGGGTTAACACCGGGGAGCTGTTTTTT.